This section outlines one TCR beta chain sequence together with its context. The sample holds a few counts of this clonotype. No cognate antigen has been identified for it. Per-nucleotide qualities are absent, and no much larger clonotype sits a single base away. The sample is drawn from a study of T cell repertoires in cytomegalovirus infection (dated by TCRdb to the late 2010s). Context from the whole study: Because public TCR beta signatures pointed to carriage of CMV infection together with the matching HLA type, the HLA type of each donor mattered for the analysis.

Sequencing relied on an Illumina HiSeq 1500. TCRdb trimmed the raw reads at Q25, called clones with MiXCR and kept productive beta chains. Each CDR3 protein appears once, grouped with its most common genes and DNA. The sample includes some 680,000 distinct CDR3 sequences, with 35% to 45% observed a single time. 2.5% to 3.5% of the sample is held by the ten biggest clonotypes. Trimming removed 5 bases from V and 0 bases from J; the gene matches leave 9 bases unexplained. The germline V gene sets CDR1 to MDHEN and CDR2 to SYDVKM. From cysteine to phenylalanine, the CDR3 is 17 amino acids long. Only the CDR3 DNA is retained, 51 bases long and in frame from the first base. What the study reported, not specific to this receptor: Cumulative frequency of public TCR beta family members discriminated carriers of CMV infection plus the relevant HLA type in this cohort and an independent approximately 340-donor cohort. In the ex vivo response, HLA-C-restricted CMV-specific TCR beta clonotypes were dominant, and in two of eight donors the single most frequent clonotype came from this HLA-C-restricted group.

The V gene is TRBV28 and the J gene is TRBJ2-1, with 8 bases matching TRBD2. The clonotype was recovered from a human donor in good health (CMV status not recorded). Some clones in this sample may be carry-over from other donors' samples. Sequencing was carried out using PBMCs. Here the CDR3 is given as CASSPPGLGSSYNEQFF. The nucleotide sequence is TGTGCCAGCAGTCCACCGGGACTAGGTAGCTCCTACAATGAGCAGTTCTTC.